This TCR beta chain was sequenced for a study of blood T cell repertoires in COVID-19. Study information: From the United States, Italy and Spain came samples of acute and convalescent COVID-19. From T cells, B-cell-depleted T cells, or PBMCs came the material, which was cDNA or gDNA.

Trimming shortened V by 7 bases and J by 5 bases, and 11 bases separated the two germline ends. The CDR3 covers 12 residues. Germline CDR1 reads SEHNR; CDR2 reads FQNEAQ (reference sequence). The repertoire was sequenced with immunoSEQ multiplex PCR; TCRdb's copy has only in-frame clones and lacks some. The sample has over 150,000 clones; roughly 86% are singletons. The material sequenced was peripheral blood. This sequence joins TRBV7-9 and TRBJ2-5; D is perhaps TRBD1 (6 bases). The clonotype comes from a woman in her fifties or sixties who had recovered from COVID-19. The CDR3 reads CASTQQGETQYF. CDR3 nucleotide sequence: TGTGCCAGCACCCAGCAGGGGGAGACCCAGTACTTC.